Listed below are T cell receptor beta chains from one sample, sequenced in a study of memory CD4+ T cells and cytomegalovirus serostatus. Clones were read by immunoSEQ multiplex PCR, and TCRdb kept only the in-frame ones, dropping some. In the table there are around 40,000 clones, roughly 77% of which are singletons. The source material was memory CD4+ T cells from blood. The receptors originated from an adult in good health and CMV-seronegative. The CDR3 runs from the conserved cysteine through the conserved F or W. Each record gives: D gene, J gene, clone size, V gene, CDR3 DNA, CDR3 protein. The D gene is left open where the match is weak. Only part of the rows carry a size: once, few, many, or a class if the clone is expanded.

d_gene: .
j_gene: TRBJ1-2
abundance: .
v_gene: TRBV27
CDR3nt: TGTGCCAGGCCCTCGCGGGGGAGGGATGGCTACACCTTC
CDR3aa: CARPSRGRDGYTF

d_gene: .
j_gene: TRBJ1-1
abundance: .
v_gene: TRBV7-9
CDR3nt: TGTGCCAGCAGCTTTGGGGGAGGTGTCGCTTTCTTT
CDR3aa: CASSFGGGVAFF

d_gene: .
j_gene: TRBJ1-4
abundance: few
v_gene: TRBV19
CDR3nt: TGTGCCAGTAGTCTCCTGATAGGGCCGGAAAAACTGTTTTTT
CDR3aa: CASSLLIGPEKLFF

d_gene: .
j_gene: TRBJ2-5
abundance: .
v_gene: TRBV7-8
CDR3nt: TGTGCCAGCAGCTTAGGGTTAGCAGAGCGGGAAGAGACCCAGTACTTC
CDR3aa: CASSLGLAEREETQYF

d_gene: TRBD2
j_gene: TRBJ2-5
abundance: .
v_gene: TRBV7-2
CDR3nt: TGTGCCAGCAGCTTACAACTAGCGGGGGCCGAGACCCAGTACTTC
CDR3aa: CASSLQLAGAETQYF

d_gene: TRBD1
j_gene: TRBJ1-2
abundance: .
v_gene: TRBV4-3
CDR3nt: TGCGCCAGCAGCCGATCGGGACAGGGGGCTTATGGCTACACCTTC
CDR3aa: CASSRSGQGAYGYTF

d_gene: .
j_gene: TRBJ2-7
abundance: .
v_gene: TRBV7-2
CDR3nt: TGTGCCAGCAGCGTAAGCCCGGGCCCTAATTACGAGCAGTACTTC
CDR3aa: CASSVSPGPNYEQYF

d_gene: .
j_gene: TRBJ2-2
abundance: .
v_gene: TRBV7-8
CDR3nt: TGTGCCAGCAGCTTAGCCCAAAACACCGGGGAGCTGTTTTTT
CDR3aa: CASSLAQNTGELFF

d_gene: TRBD1
j_gene: TRBJ1-2
abundance: few
v_gene: TRBV19
CDR3nt: TGTGCCAGTAGTAGCCCCCTTTGGACAGGGGAGTATGGCTACACCTTC
CDR3aa: CASSSPLWTGEYGYTF

d_gene: .
j_gene: TRBJ2-3
abundance: .
v_gene: TRBV7-2
CDR3nt: TGTGCCAGCAGCGTACGGGAGGATACGCAGTATTTT
CDR3aa: CASSVREDTQYF

d_gene: TRBD1
j_gene: TRBJ1-2
abundance: once
v_gene: TRBV6-5
CDR3nt: TGTGCCAGCAGTATAGACAGGGTGAGCTATGGCTACACCTTC
CDR3aa: CASSIDRVSYGYTF

d_gene: TRBD1
j_gene: TRBJ1-5
abundance: .
v_gene: TRBV30
CDR3nt: TGTGCCTGGAGTGTAGGGACAGCCTATCAGCCCCAGCATTTT
CDR3aa: CAWSVGTAYQPQHF

d_gene: TRBD1
j_gene: TRBJ1-1
abundance: .
v_gene: TRBV28
CDR3nt: TGTGCCAGCAGTTATGTAGGGGGGGGACAGCTGAACACTGAAGCTTTCTTT
CDR3aa: CASSYVGGGQLNTEAFF

d_gene: .
j_gene: TRBJ1-1
abundance: .
v_gene: TRBV5-5
CDR3nt: TGTGCCAGCAGCTTGTCCAGGGAGTTCTCTGAAGCTTTCTTT
CDR3aa: CASSLSREFSEAFF

d_gene: .
j_gene: TRBJ2-5
abundance: .
v_gene: TRBV7-8
CDR3nt: TGTGCCAGCAGCTCCACACGGCTCCAAGAGACCCAGTACTTC
CDR3aa: CASSSTRLQETQYF